The T cell receptor (beta chain) described here comes from a study of response to subunit inactivated influenza vaccine. Overall study results and limits: Seasonal influenza vaccination, on each occasion, was suggested by the authors to recruit few new T cells.

CDR1 LGHDT and CDR2 YNNKEL come from the germline V gene (reference sequence). This CDR3 is built from 16 residues. Trimming shortened V by 3 bases and J by 0 bases, and 9 bases separated the two germline ends. As regards this clonotype: As yet, its antigen is unknown.

TCRdb fed the RT-PCR reads into MiXCR, producing one record per CDR3 protein. The sample lists around 490,000 distinct CDR3 sequences; 7.5% to 8.5% were seen once. The TCR originated in a man aged 50-75 years who received an inactivated influenza vaccine. The V and J genes are TRBV3-1 and TRBJ2-6; weak D call: TRBD1 (6 bases). Here the sequenced sample was PBMCs from blood, taken less than 30 months after vaccination. CDR3 loop: CASSHRQDSGANVLTF. The CDR3, as DNA: TGTGCCAGCAGCCATCGACAGGACTCTGGGGCCAACGTCCTGACTTTC.